These 29 T cell receptor beta chains originate from one sample sequenced in a study of blood T cell repertoires in COVID-19. The repertoire was sequenced with immunoSEQ multiplex PCR; TCRdb's copy has only in-frame clones and lacks some. Found here are about 48,000 clones, around 79% of them singletons; the top ten hold roughly 21%. Sequenced material: peripheral blood. The receptors stem from a human donor with active or convalescent COVID-19. The donor label of this sample is uncertain.

This CDR3 reads CASSLEGSSYEQYF. Written as DNA, the CDR3 is TGTGCCAGCAGTTTAGAGGGTAGCTCCTACGAGCAGTACTTC. V is TRBV28 and J is TRBJ2-7; maybe TRBD2 (5 bases). V gave up 2 bases and J gave up 0 bases, with 8 bases separating them. The V gene's germline CDR1 is MDHEN and CDR2 SYDVKM. The CDR3 runs 14 residues.

V and J are TRBV10-3 and TRBJ2-3; 9 nucleotides agree with TRBD1. The J segment lost 3 bases and the V segment lost 11 bases, leaving 6 bases of the junction unmatched. The CDR3 covers 13 residues. Germline V gene data show CDR1 as ENHRY and CDR2 as SYGVKD. The CDR3 nucleotides are TGTGCCGCCAACAGGGGGCAGACAGATACGCAGTATTTT. Translation gives CAANRGQTDTQYF.

The chain combines TRBV9 with TRBJ1-1; D is undetermined. This CDR3 has 17 amino acids. Germline loops: CDR1 SGDLS, CDR2 YYNGEE. V was clipped by 0 bases and J by 5 bases, with 20 bases between them. CDR3 bases: TGTGCCAGCAGCGTAGGCGCACCTTCTACACGCGGGACTGAAGCTTTCTTT. Translating gives CASSVGAPSTRGTEAFF.

Judged by abundance, this clone is medium-sized (0.01 to 0.1%). This rearrangement joins TRBV7-9 to TRBJ1-3; 11 bases align to TRBD1. CDR1 SEHNR and CDR2 FQNEAQ come from the germline V gene (reference sequence). The length of the CDR3 is 15 residues. J was trimmed by 4 bases and V by 4 bases; bases with no gene match: 3. For the CDR3, the DNA is TGTGCCAGCAGCTGGGGACAGGGGGAAGGAAACACCATATATTTT. It encodes CASSWGQGEGNTIYF.

This clone was recorded only once. V is TRBV2 and J is TRBJ2-6; TRBD1 is a possible D gene (5 bases). CDR3 size: 13 residues. Germline V gene data show CDR1 as SNHLY and CDR2 as FYNNEI. Trimming removed 8 bases from V and 1 base from J, with 6 bases in between. CDR3 nucleotides: TGTGCCAGCCAGGGTTCTGGGGCCAACGTCCTGACTTTC. Protein product: CASQGSGANVLTF.

This chain joins TRBV9 and TRBJ1-4, with 10 bases aligning to TRBD1. The CDR3 consists of 18 residues. Germline CDR1 reads SGDLS; CDR2 reads YYNGEE. Germline trimming cut 1 base from V and 3 bases from J; bases unmatched to any gene: 9. The CDR3 protein is CASSVPSDRGRSNEKLFF. The CDR3 region has the DNA TGTGCCAGCAGCGTACCTTCCGACAGGGGGCGATCTAATGAAAAACTGTTTTTT.

The chain couples TRBV24-1 to TRBJ1-2; weak D call: TRBD1 (5 bases). The CDR3 is 13 amino acids. Germline lookup yields CDR1 KGHDR and CDR2 SFDVKD. V lost 6 bases, J lost 3 bases, and 10 bases lay in between. The CDR3 here is CATSSGGDYGYTF. Here the CDR3 DNA reads TGTGCCACCAGTTCCGGGGGGGACTATGGCTACACCTTC.

V gene TRBV5-6 combines with J gene TRBJ1-3; D unresolved. Per germline, CDR1 SGHDT and CDR2 YYEEEE. The ends were cut back, 5 bases at V and 0 bases at J, with 9 bases in the middle. CDR3 length: 14 amino acids. The CDR3 DNA reads TGTGCCAGCAGGTCCACACGCTCTGGAAACACCATATATTTT. Encoded protein: CASRSTRSGNTIYF. Full variable domain (outside the CDR3, taken from reference TRBV5-6 and TRBJ1-3): DAGVTQSPTHLIKTRGQQVTLRCSPKSGHDTVSWYQQALGQGPQFIFQYYEEEERQRGNFPDRFSGHQFPNYSSELNVNALLLGDSALYLCASRSTRSGNTIYFGEGSWLTVV.

This rearrangement joins TRBV21-1 to TRBJ2-1; the table's D call of TRBD1 was not tested on the DNA. TRBV21-1 constitutes a pseudogene. This CDR3 spans 16 amino acids. The CDR3 loop is CASSLPCRVPYNEQFF. In DNA, the CDR3 is TGTGCCAGCAGCCTTCCCTGCAGGGTCCCCTACAATGAGCAGTTCTTC.

This chain connects TRBV2 to TRBJ1-6; TRBD1 matches 8 bases. This CDR3 contains 14 residues. Germline trimming cut 6 bases from V and 10 bases from J; bases unmatched to any gene: 8. Looked up from germline, CDR1 is SNHLY and CDR2 is FYNNEI. The CDR3 DNA reads TGTGCCAGCAGCTCCGACAGGGGAATGTCACCCCTCCACTTT. Encoded protein: CASSSDRGMSPLHF.

The chain has TRBV19 and TRBJ1-5; 9 nucleotides agree with TRBD1. V gave up 7 bases and J gave up 4 bases; unmatched junction bases: 8. The CDR3 consists of 15 residues. Germline lookup yields CDR1 LNHDA and CDR2 SQIVND (reference sequence). The CDR3 protein is CASISGQGLNQPQHF. The CDR3 nucleotides read TGTGCCAGTATCTCGGGACAGGGATTAAATCAGCCCCAGCATTTT.

J is TRBJ2-5 and V is TRBV4-2, with D possibly TRBD2 on 5 matching bases. CDR1 is LGHNA, CDR2 YNFKEQ, per germline. The CDR3 totals 15 residues. With 1 base removed from V and 5 bases from J, the gap between germline ends came to 14 bases. The chain's CDR3 is CASSQVMGAGETQYF. The CDR3 nucleotides are TGTGCCAGCAGCCAAGTGATGGGCGCGGGTGAGACCCAGTACTTC.

CDR3 region: CASSIVSVIGSSPLHF. The CDR3 DNA is TGTGCCAGTAGTATAGTATCGGTAATCGGGAGTTCACCCCTCCACTTT. This rearrangement joins TRBV19 to TRBJ1-6; D unresolved. Trimming shortened V by 1 base and J by 9 bases, and 16 bases separated the two germline ends. The CDR3 is 16 residues long. Germline V gene data show CDR1 as LNHDA and CDR2 as SQIVND (reference sequence).

In DNA form, the CDR3 reads TGTGCCAGCCGCGCCGCTGCCAAGAACACTGAAGCTTTCTTT. Its translation: CASRAAAKNTEAFF. V gene TRBV27 combines with J gene TRBJ1-1, with D unclear. The CDR3 sequence is 14 residues long. CDR1 and CDR2 (germline): MNHEY, SMNVEV (reference sequence). V lost 8 bases and J 1 base, leaving 14 bases between the germline ends.

The chain links TRBV19 to TRBJ1-6; weak D call: TRBD1 (6 bases). This CDR3 is 14 amino acids long. Germline V gives CDR1 LNHDA, CDR2 SQIVND (reference sequence). Between the trimmed V and J ends, which lost 7 bases and 4 bases, there was a span of 11 bases. The CDR3 sequence: CASTPDRYNSPLHF. The CDR3 nucleotides are TGTGCCAGTACACCGGACAGATATAATTCACCCCTCCACTTT.

This sequence joins TRBV5-4 and TRBJ2-3, with unresolved D. The length of the CDR3 is 14 residues. The V end was cut by 1 base, the J end by 0 bases, with 6 bases between. CDR1 SGHNT and CDR2 YYREEE come from the germline V gene (reference sequence). The CDR3 DNA follows: TGTGCCAGCAGCTTGCAGTCTAGCACAGATACGCAGTATTTT. It translates to CASSLQSSTDTQYF. Combining the CDR3 with reference TRBV5-4 and TRBJ2-3 gives the whole variable domain ETGVTQSPTHLIKTRGQQVTLRCSSQSGHNTVSWYQQALGQGPQFIFQYYREEENGRGNFPPRFSGLQFPNYSSELNVNALELDDSALYLCASSLQSSTDTQYFGPGTRLTVL.

CDR3 DNA: TGTGCCACCAAACCAGGGACTAGCGGGAGATCGGTCGAGCAGTACTTC. Its protein product is CATKPGTSGRSVEQYF. The V call is TRBV28, the J call TRBJ2-7; the match to TRBD2 covers 14 bases. This CDR3 has 16 amino acids. V shed 10 bases and J 6 bases; nucleotides not matched to a gene: 14. The V gene's germline CDR1 is MDHEN and CDR2 SYDVKM.

This rearrangement joins TRBV25-1 to TRBJ1-1, with D tentatively TRBD1 (5 bases). V lost 6 bases to trimming and J lost 0 bases, with 11 bases between them. The germline CDR1 and CDR2 sequences are MGHDK and SYGVNS. The CDR3 totals 14 residues. CDR3 in DNA: TGTGCCAGCAGAGAGGGACTGCTGAACACTGAAGCTTTCTTT. Protein sequence: CASREGLLNTEAFF. The whole variable domain, filled in from reference TRBV25-1 and TRBJ1-1, reads EADIYQTPRYLVIGTGKKITLECSQTMGHDKMYWYQQDPGMELHLIHYSYGVNSTEKGDLSSESTVSRIRTEHFPLTLESARPSHTSQYLCASREGLLNTEAFFGQGTRLTVV.

V and J are TRBV5-4 and TRBJ2-7; no definite D call. Trimming stripped 1 base from V and 4 bases from J, with 9 bases between. The germline CDR1 and CDR2 sequences are SGHNT and YYREEE (reference sequence). CDR3 size: 13 residues. The CDR3 DNA sequence: TGTGCCAGCAGCTTGCCTAGTAGGTACGAGCAGTACTTC. Amino acids: CASSLPSRYEQYF.

The CDR3 loop is CASRAATDPSGNTIYF. In nucleotides, the CDR3 is TGCGCCAGCAGAGCAGCGACGGATCCCTCTGGAAACACCATATATTTT. The V gene is TRBV4-1, the J gene TRBJ1-3; no definite D call. V was clipped by 6 bases and J by 0 bases, with 15 bases between them. This CDR3 has 16 residues. Per the germline V gene, CDR1 is MGHRA and CDR2 is YSYEKL.

V usage is TRBV6-5 and J usage is TRBJ1-4, with TRBD1 matching over 9 bases. The germline V gene encodes CDR1 MNHEY and CDR2 SVGAGI. The CDR3 consists of 16 residues. Losses at the gene ends were 3 bases for V and 8 bases for J; bases not matched to a gene: 10. The CDR3 here is CASSYDAGTGIEKLFF. The CDR3, as DNA: TGTGCCAGCAGTTATGACGCCGGGACAGGGATCGAAAAACTGTTTTTT.

The chain joins TRBV7-9 to TRBJ2-2; 11 nucleotides agree with TRBD1. The CDR3 has 16 residues. CDR1 and CDR2 (germline): SEHNR, FQNEAQ (reference sequence). The trim removed 5 bases at V and 5 bases at J, leaving 7 bases unmatched. The chain's CDR3 is CASSGTGTGGTGELFF. The CDR3 DNA is TGTGCCAGCAGCGGCACCGGGACAGGGGGAACCGGGGAGCTGTTTTTT.

This chain's CDR3 is CATSDLPGSTGELFF. The CDR3 bases are TGTGCCACCAGTGATTTGCCGGGAAGCACCGGGGAGCTGTTTTTT. The chain is built from TRBV24-1 and TRBJ2-2; perhaps TRBD2 as D (5 bases). CDR1 and CDR2 (germline): KGHDR, SFDVKD. The length of the CDR3 is 15 residues. The V gene lost 0 bases and the J gene lost 4 bases, with 8 bases spanning the gap.

The V call is TRBV4-2, the J call TRBJ1-4; D is unclear. Germline assignment: CDR1 LGHNA and CDR2 YNFKEQ. V gave up 7 bases and J gave up 5 bases, with 14 bases separating them. The CDR3 has 14 amino acids. The CDR3 sequence is CASTPWQRNEKLFF. CDR3 nucleotides: TGTGCCAGCACCCCGTGGCAGCGGAATGAAAAACTGTTTTTT.

V and J are TRBV28 and TRBJ1-1; TRBD1 matches at 8 bases. This CDR3 has 19 residues. Germline assignment: CDR1 MDHEN and CDR2 SYDVKM. Germline trimming cut 9 bases from V and 0 bases from J; bases unmatched to any gene: 21. CDR3 amino acids: CASPSLRDRILGMNTEAFF. In DNA form, the CDR3 reads TGTGCCAGTCCTTCGTTACGGGACAGGATTCTGGGGATGAACACTGAAGCTTTCTTT.

As DNA, the CDR3 is TGCGCCAGCAGCTTGGTACAGGGCGCTGAAGCTTTCTTT. Protein product: CASSLVQGAEAFF. This chain joins TRBV5-1 and TRBJ1-1; D perhaps matches TRBD1 (6 bases). The CDR3 sequence is 13 residues long. V gave up 0 bases and J gave up 6 bases, with 9 bases separating them. CDR1 and CDR2 (germline): SGHRS, YFSETQ.

The chain combines TRBV6-5 with TRBJ1-1, with a weak D call TRBD1 (5 bases). The ends were cut back, 10 bases at V and 4 bases at J, with 19 bases in the middle. The CDR3 consists of 14 residues. Germline loops: CDR1 MNHEY, CDR2 SVGAGI. CDR3 nucleotide sequence: TGTGCCACCTCACCCGGACACCTCGGCACTGAAGCTTTCTTT. Amino acid sequence: CATSPGHLGTEAFF.

The rearrangement uses TRBV4-2 and TRBJ1-5, with D perhaps TRBD1 (6 bases). V was cut by 0 bases and J by 4 bases, with 13 bases left in between. CDR3 length: 16 residues. Per germline, CDR1 LGHNA and CDR2 YNFKEQ. The CDR3, as DNA: TGTGCCAGCAGCCAAGATCCGGGGACAACGAATCAGCCCCAGCATTTT. Its protein product is CASSQDPGTTNQPQHF.

V usage is TRBV6-1 and J usage is TRBJ1-1, with 8 bases identical to TRBD1. Germline CDR1 and CDR2: MNHNS and SASEGT. V dropped 4 bases and J dropped 0; count of bases not matched to a gene: 16. The CDR3 contains 19 residues. CDR3 DNA sequence: TGTGCCAGCAGTGTTAGTTGGACAGGGACGCTTGAGTTGAACACTGAAGCTTTCTTT. This gives the protein CASSVSWTGTLELNTEAFF.